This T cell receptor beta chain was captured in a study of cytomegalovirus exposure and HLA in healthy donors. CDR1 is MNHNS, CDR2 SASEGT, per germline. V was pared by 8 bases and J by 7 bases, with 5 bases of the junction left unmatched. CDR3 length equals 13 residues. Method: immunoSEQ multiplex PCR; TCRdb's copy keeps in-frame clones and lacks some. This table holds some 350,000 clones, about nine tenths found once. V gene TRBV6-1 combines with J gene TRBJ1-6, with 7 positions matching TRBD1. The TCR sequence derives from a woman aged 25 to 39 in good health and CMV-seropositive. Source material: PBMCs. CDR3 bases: TGTGCCAGCGGGGGACAGAGCAATTCACCCCTCCACTTT. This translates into CASGGQSNSPLHF.